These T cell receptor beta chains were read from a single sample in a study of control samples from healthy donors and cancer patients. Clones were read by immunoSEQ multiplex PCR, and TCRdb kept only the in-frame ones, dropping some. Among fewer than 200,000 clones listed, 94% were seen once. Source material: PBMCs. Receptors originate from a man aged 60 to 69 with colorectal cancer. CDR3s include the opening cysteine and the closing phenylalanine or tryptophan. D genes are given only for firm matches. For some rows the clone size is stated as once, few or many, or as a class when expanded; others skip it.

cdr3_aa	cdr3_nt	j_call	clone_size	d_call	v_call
CASSYSTGNTEAFF	TGTGCCAGCAGTTACTCAACAGGGAACACTGAAGCTTTCTTT	TRBJ1-1	.	.	TRBV6-2/TRBV6-3
CASSLWETQYF	TGTGCCAGCAGCTTATGGGAGACCCAGTACTTC	TRBJ2-5	.	.	TRBV7-2
CASRAGTRVGEQYF	TGCGCCAGCAGAGCCGGGACCCGCGTGGGCGAGCAGTACTTC	TRBJ2-7	once	.	TRBV10-2
CASSQDRGTKGTF	TGCGCCAGCAGCCAAGATCGGGGGACAAAAGGAACCTTC	TRBJ1-2	.	.	TRBV4-1
CASSLGWRDIQYF	TGTGCCAGCAGCTTAGGGTGGAGAGACATTCAGTACTTC	TRBJ2-4	.	.	TRBV7-2
CASSIRVSTDTQYF	TGTGCCAGTAGTATAAGGGTTAGCACAGATACGCAGTATTTT	TRBJ2-3	.	.	TRBV19
CASSAITGRYSGGMGQETQYF	TGTGCCAGCAGCGCCATCACGGGTCGGTATAGCGGGGGTATGGGTCAGGAGACCCAGTACTTC	TRBJ2-5	.	TRBD2	TRBV2
CASSPKVGAINNEQFF	TGTGCCAGCTCTCCCAAAGTAGGGGCTATCAACAATGAGCAGTTCTTC	TRBJ2-1	.	.	TRBV18
CASSEPGPTYEQYF	TGTGCCAGCAGTGAGCCAGGGCCCACCTACGAGCAGTACTTC	TRBJ2-7	once	.	TRBV6-1
CASSPPAQGAEEQYF	TGTGCCAGCAGCCCTCCCGCACAGGGGGCCGAAGAGCAGTACTTC	TRBJ2-7	.	TRBD1	TRBV6-6
CASSTTGVRGANQPQHF	TGTGCCAGCAGCACCACGGGGGTAAGAGGGGCCAATCAGCCCCAGCATTTT	TRBJ1-5	.	.	TRBV21-1
CASSTRDTLHYEQYF	TGTGCCAGCAGTACAAGGGACACTTTACACTACGAGCAGTACTTC	TRBJ2-7	.	.	TRBV6-4
CASRLSTPEAFF	TGTGCCAGCAGGCTCTCCACCCCTGAAGCTTTCTTT	TRBJ1-1	.	.	TRBV6-5
CASKGGNTGELFF	TGTGCCAGCAAGGGGGGGAACACCGGGGAGCTGTTTTTT	TRBJ2-2	.	.	TRBV12-3/TRBV12-4
CASSFGGYEQYF	TGTGCCAGCAGTTTCGGGGGCTACGAGCAGTACTTC	TRBJ2-7	.	.	TRBV12-3/TRBV12-4
CASTPRTAGGYTF	TGTGCCAGCACCCCTCGGACCGCTGGCGGCTACACCTTC	TRBJ1-2	.	.	TRBV2
CASSPRQGAAEQYF	TGTGCCAGCAGCCCTCGGCAGGGGGCGGCCGAGCAGTACTTC	TRBJ2-7	.	TRBD1	TRBV9
CASSQEQGTGNTIYF	TGTGCCAGCAGCCAAGAACAGGGGACTGGAAACACCATATATTTT	TRBJ1-3	.	TRBD1	TRBV4-2
CASSPTGTNEKLFF	TGTGCCAGCAGTCCCACAGGGACGAATGAAAAACTGTTTTTT	TRBJ1-4	.	.	TRBV5-5
CASSQGDSRRGQYF	TGTGCCAGCAGCCAAGGGGACAGTAGGCGGGGGCAGTACTTC	TRBJ2-7	.	.	TRBV14
CASSLDTGRGEKLFF	TGTGCCAGCAGCTTAGACACAGGGCGGGGTGAAAAACTGTTTTTT	TRBJ1-4	.	.	TRBV7-2
CASSQQGGGDQPQHF	TGTGCCAGCAGCCAACAAGGGGGGGGCGATCAGCCCCAGCATTTT	TRBJ1-5	once	.	TRBV4-2
CASSIGVTEAFF	TGTGCCAGCAGCATCGGGGTCACTGAAGCTTTCTTT	TRBJ1-1	.	.	TRBV12-3/TRBV12-4
CASSDFSRDSPLHF	TGTGCCAGCAGTGACTTCAGCCGAGATTCACCCCTCCACTTT	TRBJ1-6	.	.	TRBV6-4
CASSLALGTGYGYTF	TGTGCCAGCAGCTTAGCGCTTGGGACAGGCTATGGCTACACCTTC	TRBJ1-2	.	TRBD1	TRBV7-2
CASRKGRGELFF	TGTGCCAGTAGGAAAGGGCGCGGGGAGCTGTTTTTT	TRBJ2-2	.	.	TRBV19
CASTETATLNTEAFF	TGTGCCAGCACCGAGACAGCAACTTTGAACACTGAAGCTTTCTTT	TRBJ1-1	.	.	TRBV6-5
CASSLGVGPDGYTF	TGCGCCAGCAGCTTGGGTGTCGGTCCTGATGGCTACACCTTC	TRBJ1-2	.	.	TRBV5-1
CAWSVGGEAFF	TGTGCCTGGAGTGTTGGTGGCGAAGCTTTCTTT	TRBJ1-1	once	.	TRBV30
CASSPLGQGKTYEQYF	TGTGCCAGCAGTCCCCTGGGACAGGGGAAAACCTACGAGCAGTACTTC	TRBJ2-7	.	TRBD1	TRBV25-1
CASSVEAATSSYNEQFF	TGTGCCAGCAGCGTAGAAGCGGCTACTAGCTCCTACAATGAGCAGTTCTTC	TRBJ2-1	.	.	TRBV9
CASTTAGGRSDTQYF	TGTGCCAGCACCACGGCTGGGGGGAGATCAGATACGCAGTATTTT	TRBJ2-3	.	.	TRBV25-1
CASRTTTGAGGYTF	TGTGCCAGCAGAACTACAACAGGGGCGGGAGGCTACACCTTC	TRBJ1-2	.	TRBD1	TRBV28
CSVERGTGELFF	TGCAGCGTTGAGCGTGGCACCGGGGAGCTGTTTTTT	TRBJ2-2	.	.	TRBV29-1
CASSPGTRSDTQYF	TGCGCCAGCAGCCCCGGGACTAGGTCCGATACGCAGTATTTT	TRBJ2-3	.	TRBD2	TRBV5-1
CASSDLGGYTF	TGTGCCAGCAGTGACCTGGGCGGCTACACCTTC	TRBJ1-2	few	.	TRBV6-4
CASSLAGGRADTQYF	TGCGCCAGCAGCTTGGCCGGGGGTAGGGCAGATACGCAGTATTTT	TRBJ2-3	.	.	TRBV5-1
CASSPGGPGGDEGGYTF	TGTGCCAGCAGTCCCGGGGGGCCAGGGGGCGATGAAGGAGGCTACACCTTC	TRBJ1-2	.	TRBD1	TRBV6-6
CASSLGAGGEETQYF	TGCGCCAGCAGCTTAGGGGCAGGGGGTGAAGAGACCCAGTACTTC	TRBJ2-5	.	TRBD1	TRBV5-1
CASSQIADTQYF	TGTGCCAGCAGCCAGATCGCGGATACGCAGTATTTT	TRBJ2-3	.	.	TRBV3-1/TRBV3-2
CASSKACYEQYF	TGTGCCAGCAGCAAAGCATGCTACGAGCAGTACTTC	TRBJ2-7	.	.	TRBV21-1
CASSLGGSRGYGYTF	TGTGCCAGCAGCTTAGGTGGCAGCAGGGGCTATGGCTACACCTTC	TRBJ1-2	.	.	TRBV7-9
CASSRGTGGTGELFF	TGTGCCAGTAGTAGGGGGACAGGGGGAACCGGGGAGCTGTTTTTT	TRBJ2-2	.	TRBD1	TRBV19
CASSLYPPDRARETQYF	TGTGCCAGCAGTTTATACCCCCCGGACAGGGCGCGGGAGACCCAGTACTTC	TRBJ2-5	few	TRBD1	TRBV27
CASSYGFNTGELFF	TGTGCCAGCAGTTACGGATTTAACACCGGGGAGCTGTTTTTT	TRBJ2-2	.	.	TRBV6-6
CASSSHTEAFF	TGTGCCAGTAGTTCACATACTGAAGCTTTCTTT	TRBJ1-1	.	.	TRBV19
CASSPYGQTHEQYF	TGTGCCAGCAGCCCCTACGGACAAACCCACGAGCAGTACTTC	TRBJ2-7	.	.	TRBV11-2
CASSTDPNNSPLHF	TGTGCCAGCAGCACCGATCCCAATAATTCACCCCTCCACTTT	TRBJ1-6	few	.	TRBV5-4
CASREGQVSNEKLFF	TGTGCCAGCAGAGAAGGACAGGTTTCTAATGAAAAACTGTTTTTT	TRBJ1-4	.	TRBD1	TRBV5-8
CASSEQGRDEQFF	TGTGCCAGCAGCGAACAGGGGCGGGATGAGCAGTTCTTC	TRBJ2-1	once	TRBD1	TRBV13
CASSPWTGSDTEAFF	TGTGCCAGTAGTCCTTGGACAGGTTCGGACACTGAAGCTTTCTTT	TRBJ1-1	many	TRBD1	TRBV19
CASIFSVGNEQFF	TGTGCCAGCATCTTTTCTGTCGGCAATGAGCAGTTCTTC	TRBJ2-1	once	.	TRBV11-2
CASSLTRVGTEAFF	TGTGCCAGCAGCTTGACCAGGGTTGGTACTGAAGCTTTCTTT	TRBJ1-1	.	.	TRBV11-2
CASRAGTGNTIYF	TGTGCCAGCAGGGCAGGGACTGGAAACACCATATATTTT	TRBJ1-3	.	.	TRBV12-3/TRBV12-4
CASSQDHNDGYTF	TGCGCCAGCAGCCAAGATCACAACGATGGCTACACCTTC	TRBJ1-2	.	.	TRBV4-3
CASSQDWGGELFF	TGTGCCAGCAGCCAAGACTGGGGCGGGGAGCTGTTTTTT	TRBJ2-2	.	.	TRBV3-1/TRBV3-2
CASKGSYEQYF	TGTGCCAGCAAGGGAAGCTACGAGCAGTACTTC	TRBJ2-7	.	.	TRBV28
CASSESRGGYGTDTQYF	TGTGCCAGCAGTGAGTCCAGGGGTGGTTACGGCACAGATACGCAGTATTTT	TRBJ2-3	.	.	TRBV28